Listed here are 18 T cell receptor beta chains from one sample, sequenced in a study of T cells after yellow fever vaccination (dated by TCRdb to between 2017 and 2020). Libraries came from 5' RACE. The sample was run on an Illumina HiSeq 2500. TCRdb ran its own pipeline on the public reads, namely fastp trimming at Q25 and MiXCR clone calling, and kept in-frame beta chains. Every entry covers one CDR3 protein and lists the most common genes and DNA from its rows. This sample lists 200,000 to 250,000 distinct CDR3 sequences; 6.9% were detected once. The leading ten clones occupy over 0.65% of the sample. Reading the label with the study, this specimen's treatment or condition is: live attenuated yellow fever vaccine strain. The sample consisted of CD4+ T cells sorted from PBMCs, taken 15 days after the yellow fever booster vaccination. The receptor set was obtained from a man aged 30 to 45 who received the YFV17D yellow fever vaccine.

There are a few counts of this clonotype. This chain joins TRBV20-1 and TRBJ2-7; 11 nucleotides match TRBD2. Losses at the gene ends were 7 bases for V and 3 bases for J; bases not matched to a gene: 11. Germline V CDR1 and CDR2: DFQATT, SNEGSKA (reference sequence). This CDR3 is 15 amino acids long. Here the CDR3 DNA reads TGCAGTGTATCCCTGTCTAGCGGGAGGTTCTACGAGCAGTACTTC. Its translation: CSVSLSSGRFYEQYF.

The gene calls are TRBV4-2 and TRBJ1-1; no reliable D call. The CDR3 totals 16 residues. V was trimmed by 0 bases and J by 4 bases, leaving 15 bases between them. Germline CDR1 and CDR2: LGHNA and YNFKEQ. This CDR3 is CASSQDWRSVGTEAFF. DNA for the CDR3: TGTGCCAGCAGCCAAGATTGGAGGAGCGTGGGCACTGAAGCTTTCTTT.

This clonotype turned up a few times. V gene TRBV30 combines with J gene TRBJ2-5, with a tentative D call TRBD1 (6 bases). This CDR3 has 14 residues. Germline assignment: CDR1 GTSNPN and CDR2 SVGIG (reference sequence). V was trimmed by 2 bases and J by 4 bases, leaving 14 bases between them. CDR3 coding DNA: TGTGCCTGGAGTCCTTCCAGCAGGGGAGAGACCCAGTACTTC. This gives the protein CAWSPSSRGETQYF.

In its sample, this clonotype was seen a few times. The CDR3 coding sequence is TGCGCCAGCACCGACAGGGGCCCTGAAGCTTTCTTT. Residues: CASTDRGPEAFF. This sequence joins TRBV5-1 and TRBJ1-1; the match to TRBD1 covers 8 bases. The V gene's germline CDR1 is SGHRS and CDR2 YFSETQ. J lost 6 bases, V lost 6 bases, and 4 bases had no gene match. This CDR3 region has 12 residues.

In this sample, this clonotype turned up many times. V usage is TRBV7-2 and J usage is TRBJ2-2, with D possibly matching TRBD2 (6 bases). This CDR3 spans 15 amino acids. V was shortened by 5 bases and J by 1 base, with 11 bases between the two germline ends. Per germline, CDR1 SGHTA and CDR2 FQGNSA. CDR3 bases: TGTGCCAGCAGCGCCGGGAGATGGAACACCGGGGAGCTGTTTTTT. This encodes CASSAGRWNTGELFF.

This clonotype was counted a few times. J is TRBJ2-1 and V is TRBV19; 10 bases agree with TRBD2. Germline CDR1 and CDR2: LNHDA and SQIVND (reference sequence). Unmatched junction bases numbered 9, after V lost 6 bases and J lost 7 bases. The CDR3 runs 15 residues. CDR3 DNA sequence: TGTGCCAGTAGGCATAGCGGGAGGTTATTGAATGAGCAGTTCTTC. This encodes CASRHSGRLLNEQFF.

The chain carries TRBV5-1 and TRBJ2-1, with 15 bases lining up with TRBD2. V dropped 3 bases and J dropped 9; count of bases not matched to a gene: 7. The CDR3 length is 16 residues. CDR1 SGHRS and CDR2 YFSETQ come from the germline V gene. CDR3 nucleotides: TGCGCCAGCAGCTCGGGAGGGACTAGCGGGAGGATTGAGCAGTTCTTC. Its protein is CASSSGGTSGRIEQFF. The whole variable domain, filled in from reference TRBV5-1 and TRBJ2-1, reads KAGVTQTPRYLIKTRGQQVTLSCSPISGHRSVSWYQQTPGQGLQFLFEYFSETQRNKGNFPGRFSGRQFSNSRSEMNVSTLELGDSALYLCASSSGGTSGRIEQFFGPGTRLTVL.

The V gene is TRBV10-3, the J gene TRBJ1-3; D uncertain. Trimming left V 8 bases short and J 8 bases short, with 7 bases between. The CDR3 sequence is 10 residues long. CDR1 is ENHRY, CDR2 SYGVKD, per germline. The CDR3 is CAIGDDTIYF. CDR3 coding DNA: TGTGCCATCGGGGATGACACCATATATTTT.

This sequence joins TRBV12-3 or TRBV12-4 and TRBJ2-4, with 8 bases aligning to TRBD2. This CDR3 spans 16 amino acids. The trim removed 1 base at V and 5 bases at J, leaving 7 bases unmatched. CDR3 sequence reads: CASSLGGLAVENIQYF. Here the CDR3 DNA reads TGTGCCAGCAGTTTAGGCGGACTAGCTGTTGAAAACATTCAGTACTTC.

This clonotype showed up many times. The V gene is TRBV10-3, the J gene TRBJ2-7, with TRBD2 matching 7 bases. This CDR3 spans 14 amino acids. V shed 3 bases, J shed 2 bases, and the junction held 4 bases outside the gene matches. Per the germline V gene, CDR1 is ENHRY and CDR2 is SYGVKD. The CDR3 DNA reads as TGTGCCATCAGTGATCGACTAGCTCCCTACGAGCAGTACTTC. As protein: CAISDRLAPYEQYF.

In its sample, this clonotype was seen a few times. This rearrangement joins TRBV20-1 to TRBJ1-4; D might be TRBD1 (5 bases). Trimming took off 6 bases at V and 0 bases at J, with 11 bases between the two ends. CDR1 is DFQATT, CDR2 SNEGSKA, per germline (reference sequence). There are 14 residues in the CDR3. The CDR3 is CSARAGPTNEKLFF. As DNA, the CDR3 is TGCAGTGCCCGAGCGGGACCAACTAATGAAAAACTGTTTTTT.

The chain joins TRBV7-6 to TRBJ2-5, with 9 bases matching TRBD2. This CDR3 has 14 amino acids. Trimming removed 3 bases from V and 3 bases from J; junction bases left unmatched: 2. Germline CDR1 reads SGHVS; CDR2 reads FNYEAQ. The CDR3 protein is CASSFGLAKETQYF. The CDR3 DNA reads TGTGCCAGCAGCTTTGGACTAGCGAAAGAGACCCAGTACTTC.

This clonotype was counted only a few times. The chain joins TRBV18 to TRBJ2-1, with a tentative D call TRBD1 (6 bases). Germline CDR1 and CDR2: KGHSH and LQKENI. This CDR3 contains 17 residues. Trimming left V 0 bases short and J 2 bases short, with 14 bases between. This CDR3 reads CASSPPAGVLTYNEQFF. Written as DNA, the CDR3 is TGTGCCAGCTCACCACCAGCAGGGGTCCTTACCTACAATGAGCAGTTCTTC.

This clonotype has only a few counts. The chain recombines TRBV20-1 with TRBJ2-3; 12 bases match TRBD2. CDR3 size: 15 residues. The germline CDR1 and CDR2 sequences are DFQATT and SNEGSKA (reference sequence). The ends lost 5 bases at V and 3 bases at J; junction bases unmatched: 6. The CDR3 bases are TGCAGTGCTGACGTGGGGACTAGCGGGACAGATACGCAGTATTTT. Encoded protein: CSADVGTSGTDTQYF.

This sequence joins TRBV28 and TRBJ2-7; 9 nucleotides align to TRBD2. There are 16 residues in the CDR3. V lost 4 bases and J lost 2; bases outside the gene matches: 9. Looked up from germline, CDR1 is MDHEN and CDR2 is SYDVKM. The CDR3 reads CASSSMREGPTYEQYF. The CDR3 bases are TGTGCCAGCAGTTCGATGCGGGAGGGCCCTACCTACGAGCAGTACTTC.

CDR3 bases: TGTGCCAGCAGCCCCCGGACAGGGAACAATGAAAAACTGTTTTTT. This translates into CASSPRTGNNEKLFF. The chain uses TRBV7-6 and TRBJ1-4; 8 bases align to TRBD1. V lost 5 bases and J lost 5; bases outside the gene matches: 7. The CDR3 loop spans 15 amino acids. Germline assignment: CDR1 SGHVS and CDR2 FNYEAQ.

This clonotype was counted only a few times. J is TRBJ1-1 and V is TRBV6-1, with 7 bases aligning to TRBD1. CDR1 and CDR2 (germline): MNHNS, SASEGT. J was trimmed by 1 base and V by 5 bases; bases with no gene match: 10. The CDR3 sequence is 16 residues long. The CDR3 reads CASSLEPGQKNTEAFF. The CDR3 coding sequence is TGTGCCAGCAGTCTAGAGCCGGGACAGAAGAACACTGAAGCTTTCTTT.

The chain employs TRBV3-1 and TRBJ2-7; D unclear. In germline, CDR1 is LGHDT, CDR2 YNNKEL (reference sequence). The CDR3 spans 12 residues. Trimming removed 4 bases at V and 6 bases at J, with 10 bases between. CDR3 nucleotide sequence: TGTGCCAGCAGCCCCAGAGAACGCGAGCAGTACTTC. Protein product: CASSPREREQYF.